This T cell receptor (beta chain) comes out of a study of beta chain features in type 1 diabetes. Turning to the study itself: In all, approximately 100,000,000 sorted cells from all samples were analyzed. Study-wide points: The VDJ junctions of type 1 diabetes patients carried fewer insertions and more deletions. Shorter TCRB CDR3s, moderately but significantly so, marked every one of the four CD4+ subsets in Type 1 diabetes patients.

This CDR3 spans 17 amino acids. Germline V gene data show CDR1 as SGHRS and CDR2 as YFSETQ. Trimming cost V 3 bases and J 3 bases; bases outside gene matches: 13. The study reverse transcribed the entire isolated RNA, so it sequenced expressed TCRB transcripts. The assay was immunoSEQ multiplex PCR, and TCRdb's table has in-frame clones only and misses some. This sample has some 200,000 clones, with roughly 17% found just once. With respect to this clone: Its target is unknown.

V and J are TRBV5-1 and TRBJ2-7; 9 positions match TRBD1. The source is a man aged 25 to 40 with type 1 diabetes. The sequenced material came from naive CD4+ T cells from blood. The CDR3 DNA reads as TGCGCCAGCAGCTCCGGGACAGGGAGAGTTCTTAGCTACGAGCAGTACTTC. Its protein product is CASSSGTGRVLSYEQYF.